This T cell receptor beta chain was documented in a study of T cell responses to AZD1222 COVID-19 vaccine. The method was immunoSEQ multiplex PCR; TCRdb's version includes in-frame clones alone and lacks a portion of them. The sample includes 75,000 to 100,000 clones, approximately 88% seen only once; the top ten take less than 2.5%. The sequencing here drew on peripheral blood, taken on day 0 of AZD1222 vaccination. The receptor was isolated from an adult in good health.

The DNA for the CDR3 is TGTGCCAGTAGTAGGGACAGCCGCACAGATACGCAGTATTTT. Translated: CASSRDSRTDTQYF. This chain uses TRBV19 with TRBJ2-3; 7 nucleotides agree with TRBD1. The CDR3 covers 14 residues. V shed 4 bases and J 1 base; nucleotides not matched to a gene: 2. Germline-derived CDR1 and CDR2 are LNHDA and SQIVND (reference sequence). Together with reference TRBV19 and TRBJ2-3, the CDR3 gives the full variable domain: DGGITQSPKYLFRKEGQNVTLSCEQNLNHDAMYWYRQDPGQGLRLIYYSQIVNDFQKGDIAEGYSVSREKKESFPLTVTSAQKNPTAFYLCASSRDSRTDTQYFGPGTRLTVL.